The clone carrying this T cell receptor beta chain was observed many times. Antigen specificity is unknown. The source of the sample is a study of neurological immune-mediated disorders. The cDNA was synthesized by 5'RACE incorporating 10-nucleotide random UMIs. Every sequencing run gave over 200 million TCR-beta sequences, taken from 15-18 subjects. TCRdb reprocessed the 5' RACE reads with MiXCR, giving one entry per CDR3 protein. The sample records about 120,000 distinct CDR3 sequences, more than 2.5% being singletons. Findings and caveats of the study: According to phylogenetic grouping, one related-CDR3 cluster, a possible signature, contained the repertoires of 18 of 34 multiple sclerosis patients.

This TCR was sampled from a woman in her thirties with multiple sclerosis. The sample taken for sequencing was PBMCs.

This CDR3 reads CASSLVVETQYF. The CDR3 nucleotides read TGTGCCAGCAGCTTAGTGGTGGAGACCCAGTACTTC. The chain links TRBV7-2 to TRBJ2-5; D unclear. CDR3 length equals 12 residues. Germline lookup yields CDR1 SGHTA and CDR2 FQGNSA. V was clipped by 1 base and J by 5 bases, with 5 bases between them.